These 9 T cell receptor beta chains were all obtained from the same sample, sequenced in a study of cytomegalovirus exposure and HLA in healthy donors. The PCR was carried out with 60 Vbeta primers and 13 Jbeta primers. TCRdb keeps only in-frame clones here, not all; method: immunoSEQ multiplex PCR. The table lists some 190,000 clones, roughly 87% of them singletons. Sequencing was done on a sample of PBMCs. All receptors derive from a man aged 40-50 years in good health and CMV-seronegative.

The chain is built from TRBV11-3 and TRBJ1-2; D perhaps matches TRBD1 (6 bases). The V gene lost 0 bases and the J gene lost 7 bases, with 15 bases spanning the gap. This CDR3 contains 15 residues. The germline V gene has CDR1 SGHNT and CDR2 YENEEA. Here the CDR3 DNA reads TGTGCCAGCAGCTTAGATTGGTCACAGGGTCTTGGCTACACCTTC. Its translation is CASSLDWSQGLGYTF.

This chain uses TRBV5-4 with TRBJ2-1, with 7 bases lining up with TRBD2. Looked up from germline, CDR1 is SGHNT and CDR2 is YYREEE (reference sequence). This CDR3 is 14 amino acids long. Unmatched junction bases numbered 9, after V lost 8 bases and J lost 4 bases. CDR3 DNA sequence: TGTGCCAGTACCTTGCGGGGACTATACAATGAGCAGTTCTTC. Encoded protein: CASTLRGLYNEQFF. Full variable domain (rest looked up from reference TRBV5-4 and TRBJ2-1): ETGVTQSPTHLIKTRGQQVTLRCSSQSGHNTVSWYQQALGQGPQFIFQYYREEENGRGNFPPRFSGLQFPNYSSELNVNALELDDSALYLCASTLRGLYNEQFFGPGTRLTVL.

This clone appeared once. The rearrangement joins TRBV27 to TRBJ1-6; 7 nucleotides align to TRBD1. J was trimmed by 9 bases and V by 5 bases; bases with no gene match: 7. In germline, CDR1 is MNHEY, CDR2 SMNVEV (reference sequence). The CDR3 extends over 14 amino acids. CDR3 amino acids: CASSRDRSPSPLHF. CDR3 nucleotides: TGTGCCAGCAGTCGGGACAGATCTCCTTCACCCCTCCACTTT.

The chain employs TRBV4-3 and TRBJ2-5; TRBD2 might be the D (5 bases). The J call is doubtful: the DNA matches TRBJ2-7 better. Germline CDR1 is LGHNA and CDR2 is YSLEER. The CDR3 is 15 residues long. The CDR3 coding sequence is TGCGCCAGCAGCCAAGATAGAGGGATTGGGTACGAGCAGTACTTC. Protein: CASSQDRGIGYEQYF.

This clone showed up just a few times. V gene TRBV6-5 combines with J gene TRBJ2-7; tentatively, D is TRBD2 (5 bases). Germline lookup yields CDR1 MNHEY and CDR2 SVGAGI. Trimming removed 0 bases at V and 3 bases at J, with 9 bases between. The CDR3 has 14 residues. CDR3: CASSYSGGHYEQYF. The DNA for the CDR3 is TGTGCCAGCAGTTACTCTGGCGGGCACTACGAGCAGTACTTC.

The gene calls are TRBV5-1 and TRBJ2-3; TRBD2 matches 13 bases. V shed 3 bases and J 6 bases; nucleotides not matched to a gene: 7. Germline V gene sequence: CDR1 SGHRS, CDR2 YFSETQ. The CDR3 loop spans 16 amino acids. In DNA, the CDR3 is TGCGCCAGCAGCTCTCGGACTAGCGGGAGTGGGGATACGCAGTATTTT. It translates to CASSSRTSGSGDTQYF.

The V call is TRBV7-2, the J call TRBJ1-5; 8 nucleotides align to TRBD1. The CDR3 totals 15 residues. With V trimmed by 4 bases and J by 7 bases, 9 bases remained unmatched. Looked up from germline, CDR1 is SGHTA and CDR2 is FQGNSA. The CDR3 coding sequence is TGTGCCAGCAGCTCCTCCTCAGGGGGCGGCCAGCCCCAGCATTTT. Translation: CASSSSSGGGQPQHF.

The chain is built from TRBV2 and TRBJ1-4; no reliable D call. This CDR3 is built from 16 residues. Trimming cost V 1 base and J 4 bases, with 13 bases left between them. Germline CDR1 SNHLY, CDR2 FYNNEI. The CDR3 region is CASSEGFQFLNEKLFF. The CDR3 nucleotides read TGTGCCAGCAGTGAAGGTTTTCAGTTCCTTAATGAAAAACTGTTTTTT.

J is TRBJ2-2 and V is TRBV5-1; 7 bases agree with TRBD2. With 9 bases clipped from V and 2 bases from J, the junction kept 4 bases outside the gene matches. Germline CDR1 and CDR2: SGHRS and YFSETQ. This CDR3 has 13 residues. The CDR3 loop reads CATRGVNTGELFF. CDR3 sequence (DNA): TGCGCCACCCGGGGGGTTAACACCGGGGAGCTGTTTTTT.